The 30 T cell receptor beta chains in this list originate from one sample, sequenced in a study of OX40 agonist ivuxolimab in advanced cancers. Clones were sequenced by immunoSEQ multiplex PCR, and TCRdb holds only the in-frame ones, with some missing. The sample lists 76,000 or so clones, 70% to 90% seen once, with about 6% in the top ten. This sample comprised CD4+ or CD8+ T cells sorted from blood, obtained in a trial of the OX40 agonist ivuxolimab. The receptors shown here come from an adult with an advanced solid tumor such as melanoma, head and neck, liver or kidney cancer.

This sequence joins TRBV12-5 and TRBJ2-3, with 13 bases fitting TRBD2. The CDR3 length is 14 residues. Unmatched junction bases numbered 6, after V lost 9 bases and J lost 6 bases. Germline V lookup: CDR1 LGHNT, CDR2 FRNRAP. The CDR3: CASKGLAGSDTQYF. The CDR3 DNA is TGTGCTAGCAAGGGACTAGCGGGATCGGATACGCAGTATTTT.

The chain links TRBV11-1 to TRBJ2-5; 7 positions match TRBD2. The CDR3 extends over 14 amino acids. Germline V gene data show CDR1 as SGHAT and CDR2 as FQDESV (reference sequence). The V segment lost 0 bases and the J segment 5 bases; nucleotides outside the gene matches: 3. The CDR3 DNA sequence: TGTGCCAGCAGCTTAGCGGGAGGGCGGGAGACCCAGTACTTC. It codes for CASSLAGGRETQYF. The full variable domain, with the rest looked up from reference TRBV11-1 and TRBJ2-5, is EAEVAQSPRYKITEKSQAVAFWCDPISGHATLYWYRQILGQGPELLVQFQDESVVDDSQLPKDRFSAERLKGVDSTLKIQPAELGDSAMYLCASSLAGGRETQYFGPGTRLLVL.

The J gene is TRBJ2-1, the V gene TRBV2; weak D call: TRBD1 (5 bases). Germline assignment: CDR1 SNHLY and CDR2 FYNNEI. V shed 4 bases and J shed 0 bases, with 7 bases lying between them. The CDR3 runs 14 residues. Here the CDR3 DNA reads TGTGCCAGCAGTGTCGACAGCTCCTACAATGAGCAGTTCTTC. It translates to CASSVDSSYNEQFF.

The chain links TRBV4-3 to TRBJ2-7; no definite D call. Germline assignment: CDR1 LGHNA and CDR2 YSLEER. The CDR3 contains 17 residues. V lost 3 bases and J 0 bases, leaving 18 bases between the germline ends. The CDR3 loop is CASSHFTLAEGSYEQYF. The CDR3 region has the DNA TGCGCCAGCAGCCACTTCACTTTAGCTGAAGGCTCCTACGAGCAGTACTTC.

V is TRBV27 and J is TRBJ2-5, with TRBD2 matching over 7 bases. Near its end, the DNA agrees better with TRBJ2-7, so the J call may be wrong. Germline V gene sequence: CDR1 MNHEY, CDR2 SMNVEV (reference sequence). This CDR3 contains 13 residues. CDR3: CASSLWGGYEQYF. The DNA of the CDR3 is TGTGCCAGCAGTTTATGGGGGGGCTACGAGCAGTACTTC.

V usage is TRBV5-1 and J usage is TRBJ2-1; 7 bases fit TRBD2. V lost 4 bases, J lost 6 bases, and 4 bases stayed unmatched. This CDR3 contains 13 residues. CDR1 and CDR2 (germline): SGHRS, YFSETQ. For the CDR3, the DNA is TGCGCCAGCAGCGGACTAGATCCCAATGAGCAGTTCTTC. Its protein product is CASSGLDPNEQFF.

The chain uses TRBV11-2 and TRBJ2-2, with TRBD1 as a possible D gene (5 bases). Trimming took 0 bases from V and 6 from J, leaving 11 bases between them. The CDR3 consists of 15 residues. Germline loops: CDR1 SGHAT, CDR2 FQNNGV. CDR3 nucleotide sequence: TGTGCCAGCAGCTTAGAGGGGCTCAGACCCGGGGAGCTGTTTTTT. As protein: CASSLEGLRPGELFF.

This chain connects TRBV6-5 to TRBJ1-5; no firm D call. The CDR3 runs to 12 residues. V was clipped by 2 bases and J by 5 bases, with 4 bases between them. CDR1 MNHEY and CDR2 SVGAGI come from the germline V gene. CDR3 residues: CASSYGDQPQHF. DNA of the CDR3: TGTGCCAGCAGTTACGGTGATCAGCCCCAGCATTTT.

The J gene is TRBJ1-6, the V gene TRBV6-6; 7 bases match TRBD1. After removal of 5 bases from V and 10 bases from J, the junction contained 5 bases not matched to a gene. CDR3 length: 13 residues. Germline CDR1 reads MNHNY; CDR2 reads SVGAGI (reference sequence). Written as DNA, the CDR3 is TGTGCCAGCAGTGCCCAGGGGGGCTCACCCCTCCACTTT. This sequence encodes CASSAQGGSPLHF.

V usage is TRBV28 and J usage is TRBJ2-7; D may be TRBD1 (5 bases). Between the trimmed V and J ends, which lost 4 bases and 2 bases, there was a span of 9 bases. The CDR3 is 13 residues long. Germline V gene lookup returns CDR1 MDHEN and CDR2 SYDVKM. The CDR3 nucleotides are TGTGCCAGCAGTTCCAGACAGACCTACGAGCAGTACTTC. Amino acids: CASSSRQTYEQYF. Using reference TRBV28 and TRBJ2-7 for the parts outside the CDR3, the full variable domain is DVKVTQSSRYLVKRTGEKVFLECVQDMDHENMFWYRQDPGLGLRLIYFSYDVKMKEKGDIPEGYSVSREKKERFSLILESASTNQTSMYLCASSSRQTYEQYFGPGTRLTVT.

The CDR3 is CASRAEMNTEAFF. The CDR3 DNA is TGCGCCAGCAGGGCAGAGATGAACACTGAAGCTTTCTTT. The gene calls are TRBV10-1 and TRBJ1-1; D ambiguous. Germline loops: CDR1 WNHNN, CDR2 SYGVQD (reference sequence). CDR3 length equals 13 residues. V shed 6 bases and J shed 0 bases, with 8 bases lying between them.

This clone showed up just once. The rearrangement uses TRBV6-1 and TRBJ2-5, with 7 bases fitting TRBD1. The DNA end lines up better with TRBJ2-7; the J call may be wrong. In germline, CDR1 is MNHNS, CDR2 SASEGT. CDR3 length: 14 amino acids. The CDR3 sequence is CASSEQGVSYEQYF. DNA for the CDR3: TGTGCCAGCAGTGAACAGGGGGTCTCCTACGAGCAGTACTTC.

This chain links TRBV4-3 with TRBJ2-7, with TRBD1 identical over 10 bases. This CDR3 has 15 amino acids. V lost 0 bases to trimming and J lost 3 bases; unmatched junction nucleotides: 2. The germline gives CDR1 LGHNA, CDR2 YSLEER. The DNA of the CDR3 is TGCGCCAGCAGCCAAGATTGGGACAGGGGCTACGAGCAGTACTTC. Its translation is CASSQDWDRGYEQYF.

This clone was found once. The chain employs TRBV11-2 and TRBJ2-1; 7 bases map to TRBD1. V dropped 6 bases and J dropped 6; count of bases not matched to a gene: 5. CDR3 length equals 13 residues. Germline CDR1 is SGHAT and CDR2 is FQNNGV. The CDR3 bases are TGTGCCAGCAGGTCGACAGGGCCCAATGAGCAGTTCTTC. It specifies CASRSTGPNEQFF.

The genes are TRBV6-1 and TRBJ2-1, with 8 bases aligning to TRBD1. V lost 1 base, J lost 1 base, and 0 bases stayed unmatched. The CDR3 has 15 residues. The germline V gene has CDR1 MNHNS and CDR2 SASEGT. For the CDR3, the DNA is TGTGCCAGCAGTGAAGGGACAGGGTCCTACAATGAGCAGTTCTTC. It is translated as CASSEGTGSYNEQFF.

This clone was detected once. The chain is built from TRBV6-5 and TRBJ2-7; 12 bases fit TRBD1. CDR1 is MNHEY, CDR2 SVGAGI, per germline. The length of the CDR3 is 14 residues. The ends lost 8 bases at V and 4 bases at J; junction bases unmatched: 6. CDR3 sequence reads: CASGGTGGHYEQYF. DNA for the CDR3: TGTGCCAGCGGGGGGACAGGGGGCCATTACGAGCAGTACTTC.

J is TRBJ2-5 and V is TRBV6-5; the D gene is possibly TRBD2 (5 bases). The assigned J gene may be wrong: the sequence end matches TRBJ2-7 better. Germline CDR1 MNHEY, CDR2 SVGAGI. The CDR3 length is 14 residues. The CDR3 sequence is CASSFGERPYEQYF. The CDR3 coding sequence is TGTGCCAGCAGTTTTGGGGAGCGACCCTACGAGCAGTACTTC.

V usage is TRBV27 and J usage is TRBJ1-2; tentatively, D is TRBD1 (6 bases). V was trimmed by 5 bases and J by 4 bases, leaving 11 bases between them. The germline CDR1 and CDR2 sequences are MNHEY and SMNVEV (reference sequence). CDR3 length: 13 residues. Here the CDR3 reads CASSHREGYGYTF. CDR3 DNA: TGTGCCAGCAGTCACAGGGAAGGCTATGGCTACACCTTC.

V usage is TRBV7-9 and J usage is TRBJ1-2; D perhaps matches TRBD1 (6 bases). Germline V gives CDR1 SEHNR, CDR2 FQNEAQ (reference sequence). CDR3 length: 16 residues. The germline V and J ends were trimmed by 5 bases and 6 bases, with 22 bases remaining between them. CDR3 sequence: CASSLLLTTGRDGYTF. CDR3 sequence (DNA): TGTGCCAGCAGCCTACTTTTGACTACAGGGCGGGATGGCTACACCTTC.

The chain is built from TRBV6-1 and TRBJ1-2; D ambiguous. CDR3 length: 13 residues. Germline loops: CDR1 MNHNS, CDR2 SASEGT. The germline V and J ends were trimmed by 2 bases and 5 bases, with 9 bases remaining between them. The CDR3 reads CASSESEAYGYTF. The CDR3 DNA is TGTGCCAGCAGTGAAAGCGAGGCATATGGCTACACCTTC.

The rearrangement joins TRBV27 to TRBJ2-7, with 9 nucleotides matching TRBD2. J was trimmed by 4 bases and V by 4 bases; bases with no gene match: 2. The germline CDR1 and CDR2 sequences are MNHEY and SMNVEV (reference sequence). This CDR3 is 13 amino acids long. In nucleotides, the CDR3 is TGTGCCAGCAGTTATAGCGGGAGTTACGAGCAGTACTTC. As protein: CASSYSGSYEQYF.

The genes are TRBV19 and TRBJ1-5; 9 bases agree with TRBD1. This CDR3 region has 15 residues. The germline gives CDR1 LNHDA, CDR2 SQIVND (reference sequence). With V trimmed by 1 base and J by 7 bases, 5 bases remained unmatched. CDR3 residues: CASSIVDRGKQPQHF. The CDR3 nucleotides read TGTGCCAGTAGTATAGTCGACAGGGGGAAACAGCCCCAGCATTTT.

The chain combines TRBV30 with TRBJ1-1; D possibly corresponds to TRBD1 (6 bases). The germline V gene has CDR1 GTSNPN and CDR2 SVGIG (reference sequence). The length of the CDR3 is 14 residues. The V end was cut by 1 base, the J end by 0 bases, with 9 bases between. The DNA of the CDR3 is TGTGCCTGGAGTGGGGGGCCAATGAACACTGAAGCTTTCTTT. Its translation is CAWSGGPMNTEAFF.

V is TRBV5-1 and J is TRBJ1-6; 7 positions agree with TRBD1. Germline assignment: CDR1 SGHRS and CDR2 YFSETQ. The CDR3 length is 14 residues. Germline trimming cut 3 bases from V and 6 bases from J; bases unmatched to any gene: 3. Here the CDR3 DNA reads TGCGCCAGCAGCTCGGCAGGGGGTAATTCACCCCTCCACTTT. Amino acids: CASSSAGGNSPLHF. Full variable domain (remainder filled in from reference TRBV5-1 and TRBJ1-6): KAGVTQTPRYLIKTRGQQVTLSCSPISGHRSVSWYQQTPGQGLQFLFEYFSETQRNKGNFPGRFSGRQFSNSRSEMNVSTLELGDSALYLCASSSAGGNSPLHFGNGTRLTVT.

A remark on this clone: The junction shows a germline mismatch at one end, possibly a read error. The V gene is TRBV11-3, the J gene TRBJ1-1; D perhaps matches TRBD1 (5 bases). This CDR3 has 11 amino acids. Germline CDR1 is SGHNT and CDR2 is YENEEA. The DNA for the CDR3 is TGTGCCAGCAGCTTAGGGGGCTGCCGGGACTTT. Encoded protein: CASSLGGCRDF.

Only one count was recorded for this clone. The chain has TRBV6-6 and TRBJ1-1, with TRBD1 matching 9 bases. V trimming: 6 bases; J trimming: 1 base; junction bases outside the gene matches: 6. Germline V gene lookup returns CDR1 MNHNY and CDR2 SVGAGI (reference sequence). The CDR3 is 15 residues long. The CDR3 bases are TGTGCCAGCAGGCCCCAGGACAGGGGGAACACTGAAGCTTTCTTT. It codes for CASRPQDRGNTEAFF.

V gene TRBV4-2 combines with J gene TRBJ2-7; tentative D call: TRBD2 (5 bases). CDR1 is LGHNA and CDR2 is YNFKEQ in the germline V gene. This CDR3 has 17 amino acids. Trimming left V 0 bases short and J 6 bases short, with 21 bases between. This CDR3 is CASSQDSNGLAEGEQYF. In DNA, the CDR3 is TGTGCCAGCAGCCAAGATAGCAACGGACTGGCCGAGGGCGAGCAGTACTTC.

V gene TRBV5-1 combines with J gene TRBJ1-1; D gene ambiguous. The CDR3 is 12 amino acids. The germline V and J ends were trimmed by 4 bases and 4 bases, with 8 bases remaining between them. Germline assignment: CDR1 SGHRS and CDR2 YFSETQ. CDR3 amino acids: CASSPPGTEAFF. CDR3 nucleotides: TGCGCCAGCAGCCCACCCGGCACTGAAGCTTTCTTT.

This sequence joins TRBV11-2 and TRBJ2-7, with a possible D match to TRBD1 (5 bases). The length of the CDR3 is 17 residues. The V gene's germline CDR1 is SGHAT and CDR2 FQNNGV. V lost 3 bases to trimming and J lost 1 base, with 19 bases between them. The CDR3 loop reads CASSLNTGAALSYEQYF. CDR3 coding DNA: TGTGCCAGCAGCTTGAATACTGGGGCCGCCCTTTCCTACGAGCAGTACTTC.

This rearrangement joins TRBV4-1 to TRBJ1-2; 7 nucleotides match TRBD1. The CDR3 runs to 14 residues. Looked up from germline, CDR1 is MGHRA and CDR2 is YSYEKL. V lost 2 bases, J lost 4 bases, and 4 bases stayed unmatched. The CDR3: CASSQPGTVYGYTF. The CDR3 nucleotides are TGCGCCAGCAGCCAACCAGGGACAGTCTATGGCTACACCTTC.